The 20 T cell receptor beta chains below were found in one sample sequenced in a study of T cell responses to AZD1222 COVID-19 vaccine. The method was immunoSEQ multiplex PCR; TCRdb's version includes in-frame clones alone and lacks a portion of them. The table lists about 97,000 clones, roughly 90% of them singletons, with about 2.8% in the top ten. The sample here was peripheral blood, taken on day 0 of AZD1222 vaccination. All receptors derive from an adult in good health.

The CDR3 DNA reads as TGTGCCAGCAGTGAGGTTCGGGCCACCGGGGAGCTGTTTTTT. Encoded protein: CASSEVRATGELFF. This chain uses TRBV2 with TRBJ2-2; D remains ambiguous. Per the germline V gene, CDR1 is SNHLY and CDR2 is FYNNEI. The V end lost 3 bases, the J end lost 4 bases, and 9 bases lay between the germline ends. The CDR3 is 14 residues long.

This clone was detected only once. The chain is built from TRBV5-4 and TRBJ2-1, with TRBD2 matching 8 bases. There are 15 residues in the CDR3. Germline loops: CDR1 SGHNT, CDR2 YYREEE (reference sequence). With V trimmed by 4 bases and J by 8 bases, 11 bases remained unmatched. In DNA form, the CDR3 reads TGTGCCAGCAGCCCGATGAGCGGGGGTTTCCATGAGCAGTTCTTC. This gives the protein CASSPMSGGFHEQFF. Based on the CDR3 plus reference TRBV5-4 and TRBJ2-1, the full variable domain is ETGVTQSPTHLIKTRGQQVTLRCSSQSGHNTVSWYQQALGQGPQFIFQYYREEENGRGNFPPRFSGLQFPNYSSELNVNALELDDSALYLCASSPMSGGFHEQFFGPGTRLTVL.

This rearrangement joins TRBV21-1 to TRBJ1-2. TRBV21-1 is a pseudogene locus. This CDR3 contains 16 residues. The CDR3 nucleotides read TGTGCCAGCAGCAAATGTCCCCGCTGGAGAGGCTATGGCTACACCTTC. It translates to CASSKCPRWRGYGYTF.

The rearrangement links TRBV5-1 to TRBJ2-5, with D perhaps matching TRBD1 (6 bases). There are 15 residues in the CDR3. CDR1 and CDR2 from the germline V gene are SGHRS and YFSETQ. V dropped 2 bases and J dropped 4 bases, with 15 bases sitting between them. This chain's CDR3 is CASSLPTGTVETQYF. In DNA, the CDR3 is TGCGCCAGCAGCTTACCTACAGGGACGGTAGAGACCCAGTACTTC.

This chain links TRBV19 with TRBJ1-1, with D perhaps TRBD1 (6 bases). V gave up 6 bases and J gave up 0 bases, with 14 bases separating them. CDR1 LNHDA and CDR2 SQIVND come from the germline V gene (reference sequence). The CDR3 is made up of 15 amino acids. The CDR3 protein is CASRTRGQMNTEAFF. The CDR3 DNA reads TGTGCCAGTAGGACCCGGGGACAAATGAACACTGAAGCTTTCTTT.

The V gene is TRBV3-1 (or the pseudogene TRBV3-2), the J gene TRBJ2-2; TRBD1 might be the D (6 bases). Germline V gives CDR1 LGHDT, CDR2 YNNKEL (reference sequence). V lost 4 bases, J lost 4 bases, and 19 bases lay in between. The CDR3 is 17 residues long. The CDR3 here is CASSLGTTGLSTGELFF. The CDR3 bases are TGTGCCAGCAGCCTAGGAACGACAGGCCTCAGCACCGGGGAGCTGTTTTTT.

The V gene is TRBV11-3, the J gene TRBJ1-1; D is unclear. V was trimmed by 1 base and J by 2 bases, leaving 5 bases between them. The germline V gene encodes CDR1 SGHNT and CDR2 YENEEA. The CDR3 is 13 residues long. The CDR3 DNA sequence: TGTGCCAGCAGCTTAGCCCTTAACACTGAAGCTTTCTTT. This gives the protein CASSLALNTEAFF.

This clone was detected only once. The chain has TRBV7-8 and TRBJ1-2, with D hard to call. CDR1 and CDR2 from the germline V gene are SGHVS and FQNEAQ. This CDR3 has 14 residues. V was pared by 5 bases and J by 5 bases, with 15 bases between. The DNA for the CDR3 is TGTGCCAGCAGCGTGGTGTCTCAAGAATATGGCTACACCTTC. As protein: CASSVVSQEYGYTF.

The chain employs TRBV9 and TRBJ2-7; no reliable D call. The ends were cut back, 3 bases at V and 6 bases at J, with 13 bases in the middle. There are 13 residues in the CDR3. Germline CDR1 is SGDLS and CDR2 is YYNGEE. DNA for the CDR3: TGTGCCAGCAGCGCCCCGTTAAGGTCCGAGCAGTACTTC. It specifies CASSAPLRSEQYF.

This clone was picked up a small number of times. This CDR3 reads CASSDTQGPNSPLHF. CDR3 in DNA: TGTGCCAGCAGTGACACGCAGGGGCCTAATTCACCCCTCCACTTT. This sequence joins TRBV6-4 and TRBJ1-6, with D maybe TRBD1 (6 bases). Germline lookup yields CDR1 MRHNA and CDR2 SNTAGT. This CDR3 has 15 amino acids. V was shortened by 2 bases and J by 6 bases, with 11 bases between the two germline ends.

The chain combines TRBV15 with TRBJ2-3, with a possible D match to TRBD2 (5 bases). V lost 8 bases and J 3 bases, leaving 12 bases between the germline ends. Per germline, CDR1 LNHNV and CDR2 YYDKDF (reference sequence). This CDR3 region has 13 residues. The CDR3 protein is CATVRGGTDTQYF. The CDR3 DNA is TGTGCCACCGTTCGTGGCGGGACAGATACGCAGTATTTT. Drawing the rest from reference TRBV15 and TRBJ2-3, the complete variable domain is DAMVIQNPRYQVTQFGKPVTLSCSQTLNHNVMYWYQQKSSQAPKLLFHYYDKDFNNEADTPDNFQSRRPNTSFCFLDIRSPGLGDTAMYLCATVRGGTDTQYFGPGTRLTVL.

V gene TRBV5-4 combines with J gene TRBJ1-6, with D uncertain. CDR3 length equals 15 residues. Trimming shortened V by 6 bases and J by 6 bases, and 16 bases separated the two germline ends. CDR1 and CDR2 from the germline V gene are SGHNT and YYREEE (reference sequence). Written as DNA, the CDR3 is TGTGCCAGCATGCGGACGGCGACCCTTAATTCACCCCTCCACTTT. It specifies CASMRTATLNSPLHF.

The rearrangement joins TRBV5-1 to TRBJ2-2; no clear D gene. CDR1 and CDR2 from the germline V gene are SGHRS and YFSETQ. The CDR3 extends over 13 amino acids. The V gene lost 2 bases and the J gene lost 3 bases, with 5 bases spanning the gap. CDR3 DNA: TGCGCCAGCAGCTTTAAGGACACCGGGGAGCTGTTTTTT. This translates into CASSFKDTGELFF.

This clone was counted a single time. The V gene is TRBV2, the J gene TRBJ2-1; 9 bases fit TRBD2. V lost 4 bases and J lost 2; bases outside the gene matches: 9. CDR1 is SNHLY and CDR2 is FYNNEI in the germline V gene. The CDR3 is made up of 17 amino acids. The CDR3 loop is CASSGELAGATYNEQFF. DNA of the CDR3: TGTGCCAGCAGTGGGGAATTAGCGGGGGCCACCTACAATGAGCAGTTCTTC.

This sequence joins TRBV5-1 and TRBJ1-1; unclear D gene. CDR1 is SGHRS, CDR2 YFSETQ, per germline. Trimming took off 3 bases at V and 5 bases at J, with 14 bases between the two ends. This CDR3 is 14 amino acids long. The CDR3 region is CASSSTTHGTEAFF. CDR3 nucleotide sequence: TGCGCCAGCAGCTCTACGACACACGGAACTGAAGCTTTCTTT.

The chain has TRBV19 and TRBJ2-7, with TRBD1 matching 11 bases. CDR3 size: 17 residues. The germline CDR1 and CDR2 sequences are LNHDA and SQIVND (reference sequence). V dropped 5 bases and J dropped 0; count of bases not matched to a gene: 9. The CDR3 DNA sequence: TGTGCCAGTAGTCTCTATGGGGGACAGGGGGACTCCTACGAGCAGTACTTC. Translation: CASSLYGGQGDSYEQYF.

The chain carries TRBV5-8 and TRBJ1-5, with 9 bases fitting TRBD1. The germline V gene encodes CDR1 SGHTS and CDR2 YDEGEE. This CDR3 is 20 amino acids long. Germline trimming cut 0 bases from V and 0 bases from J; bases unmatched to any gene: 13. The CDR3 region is CASSLVPGTGTYYSNQPQHF. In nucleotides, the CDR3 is TGTGCCAGCAGCTTGGTTCCGGGGACAGGGACCTACTATAGCAATCAGCCCCAGCATTTT. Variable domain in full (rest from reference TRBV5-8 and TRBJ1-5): EAGVTQSPTHLIKTRGQQATLRCSPISGHTSVYWYQQALGLGLQFLLWYDEGEERNRGNFPPRFSGRQFPNYSSELNVNALELEDSALYLCASSLVPGTGTYYSNQPQHFGDGTRLSIL.

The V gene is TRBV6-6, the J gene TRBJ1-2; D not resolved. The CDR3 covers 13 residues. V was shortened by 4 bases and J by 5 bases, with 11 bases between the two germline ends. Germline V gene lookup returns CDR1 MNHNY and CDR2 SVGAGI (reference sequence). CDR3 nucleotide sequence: TGTGCCAGCAGTTCGGAGGTCGGATATGGCTACACCTTC. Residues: CASSSEVGYGYTF.

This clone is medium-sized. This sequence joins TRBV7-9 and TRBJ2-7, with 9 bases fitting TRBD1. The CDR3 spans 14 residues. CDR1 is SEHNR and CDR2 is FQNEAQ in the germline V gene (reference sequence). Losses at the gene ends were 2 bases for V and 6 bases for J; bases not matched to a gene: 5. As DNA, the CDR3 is TGTGCCAGCAGCTTAACCGGGACAGGGACCGAGCAGTACTTC. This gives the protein CASSLTGTGTEQYF.

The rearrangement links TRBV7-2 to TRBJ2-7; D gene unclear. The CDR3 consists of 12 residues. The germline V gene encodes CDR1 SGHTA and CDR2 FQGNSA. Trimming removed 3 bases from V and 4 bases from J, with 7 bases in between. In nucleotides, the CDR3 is TGTGCCAGCAGCTTGACATTTTACGAGCAGTACTTC. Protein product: CASSLTFYEQYF.